The clone carrying this T cell receptor beta chain was counted ten times or more. Its antigen is undetermined. This record comes from a study of regulatory T cells in long-lasting Graves disease. Study as a whole: It was over 5 years of antithyroid drugs, with positive TSH receptor antibodies, that meant persistent Graves' disease. Study-level points and caveats: Samples came from peripheral blood alone, without thyroid tissue.

This sample's time point: persistent/refractory GD, antithyroid drugs over 5 years with positive TRAb. Preparation of the TCR library used RNA extracted from PBMCs. For TCR beta, libraries came from iRepertoire HTBI primers and Arm-PCR of CDR3 regions. One entry per CDR3 protein, called by TCRdb with MiXCR from the multiplex PCR reads. This sample carries roughly 450,000 distinct CDR3 sequences, around 21% of them seen once, and the ten largest clones take 6.5% to 10%. Trimming cost V 5 bases and J 4 bases, with 17 bases left between them. Germline lookup yields CDR1 MNHEY and CDR2 SVGEGT. The CDR3 is 15 amino acids.

V usage is TRBV6-2 or TRBV6-3 and J usage is TRBJ1-2, with a tentative D call TRBD1 (6 bases). This TCR was recovered from a female donor with Graves disease. The sample here was peripheral blood mononuclear cells (PBMCs), taken when the disease was refractory, from a patient treated with antithyroid drugs. CDR3 in DNA: TGTGCCAGCAGTCCGACAGGAGGCCTTTTCTATGGCTACACCTTC. This translates into CASSPTGGLFYGYTF.